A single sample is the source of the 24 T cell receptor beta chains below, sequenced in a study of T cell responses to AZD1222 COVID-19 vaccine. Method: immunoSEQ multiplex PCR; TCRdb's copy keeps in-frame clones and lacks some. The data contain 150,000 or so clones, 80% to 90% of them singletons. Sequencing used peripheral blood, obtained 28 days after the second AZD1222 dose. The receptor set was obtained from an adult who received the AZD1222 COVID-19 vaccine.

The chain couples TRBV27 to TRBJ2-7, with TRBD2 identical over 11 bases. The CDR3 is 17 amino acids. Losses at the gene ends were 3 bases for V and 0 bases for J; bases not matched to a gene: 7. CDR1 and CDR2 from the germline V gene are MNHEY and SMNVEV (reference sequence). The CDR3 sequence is CASSFDSGRASSYEQYF. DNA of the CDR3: TGTGCCAGCAGTTTTGATAGCGGGAGGGCGAGCTCCTACGAGCAGTACTTC.

CDR3 sequence: CAWRLQGSKGSPLHF. Here the CDR3 DNA reads TGTGCCTGGAGGCTTCAAGGGAGCAAGGGTTCACCCCTCCACTTT. This chain uses TRBV30 with TRBJ1-6; D uncertain. CDR1 and CDR2 (germline): GTSNPN, SVGIG (reference sequence). The germline V and J ends were trimmed by 3 bases and 9 bases, with 18 bases remaining between them. The CDR3 is 15 residues long.

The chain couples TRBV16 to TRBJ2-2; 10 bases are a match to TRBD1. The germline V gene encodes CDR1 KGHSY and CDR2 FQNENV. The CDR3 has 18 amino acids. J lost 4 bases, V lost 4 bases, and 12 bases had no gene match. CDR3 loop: CASSRPPSGTGATGELFF. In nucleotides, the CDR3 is TGTGCCAGCAGCCGGCCCCCCTCAGGGACAGGGGCCACCGGGGAGCTGTTTTTT.

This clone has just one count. The CDR3 is CASSLPVDGEKLFF. DNA of the CDR3: TGTGCCAGCAGTTTACCCGTGGATGGGGAAAAACTGTTTTTT. The rearrangement links TRBV28 to TRBJ1-4, with D unresolved. The CDR3 consists of 14 residues. Trimming removed 2 bases from V and 8 bases from J, with 12 bases in between. Germline V gene lookup returns CDR1 MDHEN and CDR2 SYDVKM.

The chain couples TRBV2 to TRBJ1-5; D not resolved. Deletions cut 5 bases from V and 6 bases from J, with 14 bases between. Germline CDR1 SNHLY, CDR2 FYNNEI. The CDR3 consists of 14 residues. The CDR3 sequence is CASSPDLNGQPQHF. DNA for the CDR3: TGTGCCAGCAGTCCCGACCTGAACGGTCAGCCCCAGCATTTT. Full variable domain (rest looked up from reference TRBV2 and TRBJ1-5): EPEVTQTPSHQVTQMGQEVILRCVPISNHLYFYWYRQILGQKVEFLVSFYNNEISEKSEIFDDQFSVERPDGSNFTLKIRSTKLEDSAMYFCASSPDLNGQPQHFGDGTRLSIL.

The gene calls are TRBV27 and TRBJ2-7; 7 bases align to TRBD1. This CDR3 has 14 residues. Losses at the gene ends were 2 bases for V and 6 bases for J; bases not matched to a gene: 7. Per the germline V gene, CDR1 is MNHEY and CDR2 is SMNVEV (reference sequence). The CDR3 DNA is TGTGCCAGCAGTTTACTAAAGAACAGGGGCGAGCAGTACTTC. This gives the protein CASSLLKNRGEQYF.

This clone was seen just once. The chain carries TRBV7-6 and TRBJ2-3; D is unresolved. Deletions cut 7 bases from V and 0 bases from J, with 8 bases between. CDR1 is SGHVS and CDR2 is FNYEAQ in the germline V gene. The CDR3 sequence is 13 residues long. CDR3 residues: CASTYPSTDTQYF. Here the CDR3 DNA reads TGTGCCAGCACATACCCTAGCACAGATACGCAGTATTTT.

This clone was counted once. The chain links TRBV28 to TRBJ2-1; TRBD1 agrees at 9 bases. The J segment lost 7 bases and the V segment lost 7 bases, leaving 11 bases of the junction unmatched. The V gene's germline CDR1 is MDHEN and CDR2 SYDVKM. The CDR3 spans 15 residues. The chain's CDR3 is CASTSLGTGRNEQFF. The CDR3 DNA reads TGTGCCAGCACCTCACTCGGGACAGGGCGAAATGAGCAGTTCTTC.

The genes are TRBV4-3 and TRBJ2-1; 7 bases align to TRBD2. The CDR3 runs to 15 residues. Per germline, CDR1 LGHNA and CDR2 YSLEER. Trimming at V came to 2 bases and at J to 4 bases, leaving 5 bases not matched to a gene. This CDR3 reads CASSQFSGPYNEQFF. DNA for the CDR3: TGCGCCAGCAGCCAATTTAGCGGGCCATACAATGAGCAGTTCTTC.

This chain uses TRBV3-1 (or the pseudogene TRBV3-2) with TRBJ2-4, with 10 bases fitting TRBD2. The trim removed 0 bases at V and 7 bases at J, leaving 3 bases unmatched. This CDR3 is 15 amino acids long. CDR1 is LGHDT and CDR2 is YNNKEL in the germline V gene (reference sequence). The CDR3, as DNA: TGTGCCAGCAGCCAAGACGTTAGCGGGAGGAACATTCAGTACTTC. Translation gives CASSQDVSGRNIQYF.

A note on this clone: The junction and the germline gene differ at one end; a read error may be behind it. The CDR3 spells CATSRDRGPRNSPLHF. The CDR3 DNA sequence: TGTGCCACCAGTAGGGACAGGGGGCCTCGTAATTCACCCCTCCACTTT. The rearrangement uses TRBV28 and TRBJ1-6; TRBD1 agrees at 12 bases. This CDR3 comprises 16 residues. Germline V gene data show CDR1 as MDHEN and CDR2 as SYDVKM.

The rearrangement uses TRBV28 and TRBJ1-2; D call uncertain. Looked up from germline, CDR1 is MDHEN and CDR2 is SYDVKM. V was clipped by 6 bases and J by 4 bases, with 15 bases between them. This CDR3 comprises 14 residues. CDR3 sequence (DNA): TGTGCCAGCAGAAACCCCGGGTCCTTCTATGGCTACACCTTC. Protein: CASRNPGSFYGYTF.

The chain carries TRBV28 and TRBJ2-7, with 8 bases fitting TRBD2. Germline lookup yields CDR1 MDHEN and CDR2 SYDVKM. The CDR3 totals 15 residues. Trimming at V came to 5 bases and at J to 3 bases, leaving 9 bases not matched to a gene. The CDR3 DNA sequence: TGTGCCAGCAGTCTAACCGGGACTAGGCGCTACGAGCAGTACTTC. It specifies CASSLTGTRRYEQYF. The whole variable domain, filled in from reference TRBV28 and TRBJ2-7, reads DVKVTQSSRYLVKRTGEKVFLECVQDMDHENMFWYRQDPGLGLRLIYFSYDVKMKEKGDIPEGYSVSREKKERFSLILESASTNQTSMYLCASSLTGTRRYEQYFGPGTRLTVT.

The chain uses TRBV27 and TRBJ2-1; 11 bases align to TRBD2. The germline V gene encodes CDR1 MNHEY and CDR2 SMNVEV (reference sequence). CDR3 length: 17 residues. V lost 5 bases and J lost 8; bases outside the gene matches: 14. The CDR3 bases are TGTGCCAGCAGTCCCCGATTGAGTAGCGGGAGGGGTTATGAGCAGTTCTTC. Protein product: CASSPRLSSGRGYEQFF.

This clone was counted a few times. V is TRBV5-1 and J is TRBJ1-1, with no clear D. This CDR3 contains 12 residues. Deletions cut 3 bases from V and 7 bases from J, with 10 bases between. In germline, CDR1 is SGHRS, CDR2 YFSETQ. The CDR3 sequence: CASSSPANEAFF. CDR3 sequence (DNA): TGCGCCAGCAGCTCTCCTGCCAATGAAGCTTTCTTT.

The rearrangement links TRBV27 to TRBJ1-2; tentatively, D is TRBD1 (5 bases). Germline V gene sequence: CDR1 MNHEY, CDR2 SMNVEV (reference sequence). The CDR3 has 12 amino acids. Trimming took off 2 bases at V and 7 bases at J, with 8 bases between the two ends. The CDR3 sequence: CASSLAGSGYTF. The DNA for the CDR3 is TGTGCCAGCAGTTTAGCAGGGAGTGGCTACACCTTC.

CDR3 coding DNA: TGTGCCATCAGTCCCGGGGAGCAGCCAAACACAGATACGCAGTATTTT. Protein product: CAISPGEQPNTDTQYF. The chain links TRBV10-3 to TRBJ2-3; D is possibly TRBD2 (5 bases). There are 16 residues in the CDR3. Germline assignment: CDR1 ENHRY and CDR2 SYGVKD. Trimming removed 5 bases from V and 2 bases from J, with 17 bases in between.

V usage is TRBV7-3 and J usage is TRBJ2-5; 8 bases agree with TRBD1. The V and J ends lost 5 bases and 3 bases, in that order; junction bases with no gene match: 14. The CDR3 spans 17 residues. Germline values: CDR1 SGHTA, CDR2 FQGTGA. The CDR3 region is CASSPTRQQGVKETQYF. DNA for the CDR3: TGTGCCAGCAGCCCCACCCGTCAACAGGGGGTCAAAGAGACCCAGTACTTC. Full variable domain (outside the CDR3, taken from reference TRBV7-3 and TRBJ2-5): GAGVSQTPSNKVTEKGKYVELRCDPISGHTALYWYRQSLGQGPEFLIYFQGTGAADDSGLPNDRFFAVRPEGSVSTLKIQRTERGDSAVYLCASSPTRQQGVKETQYFGPGTRLLVL.

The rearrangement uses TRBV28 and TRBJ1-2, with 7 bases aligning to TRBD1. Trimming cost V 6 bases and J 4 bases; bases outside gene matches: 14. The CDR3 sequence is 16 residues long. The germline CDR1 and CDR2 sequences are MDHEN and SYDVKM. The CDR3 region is CASSFPILTGSYGYTF. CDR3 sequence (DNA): TGTGCCAGCAGCTTTCCCATACTGACAGGGTCCTATGGCTACACCTTC.

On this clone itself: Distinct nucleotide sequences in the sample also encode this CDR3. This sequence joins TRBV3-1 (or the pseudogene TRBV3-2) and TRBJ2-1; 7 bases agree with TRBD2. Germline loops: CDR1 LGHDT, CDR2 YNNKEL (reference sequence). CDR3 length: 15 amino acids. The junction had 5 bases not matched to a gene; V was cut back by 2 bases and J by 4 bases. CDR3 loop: CASSQWGEGYNEQFF. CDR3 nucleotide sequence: TGTGCCAGCAGCCAATGGGGGGAGGGTTACAATGAGCAGTTCTTC.

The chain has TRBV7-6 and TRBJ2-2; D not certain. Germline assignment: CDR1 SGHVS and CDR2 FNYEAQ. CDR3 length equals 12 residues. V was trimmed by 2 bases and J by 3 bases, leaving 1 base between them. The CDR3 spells CASSLYTGELFF. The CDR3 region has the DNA TGTGCCAGCAGCTTATACACCGGGGAGCTGTTTTTT. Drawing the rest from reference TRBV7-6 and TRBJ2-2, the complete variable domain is GAGVSQSPRYKVTKRGQDVALRCDPISGHVSLYWYRQALGQGPEFLTYFNYEAQQDKSGLPNDRFSAERPEGSISTLTIQRTEQRDSAMYRCASSLYTGELFFGEGSRLTVL.

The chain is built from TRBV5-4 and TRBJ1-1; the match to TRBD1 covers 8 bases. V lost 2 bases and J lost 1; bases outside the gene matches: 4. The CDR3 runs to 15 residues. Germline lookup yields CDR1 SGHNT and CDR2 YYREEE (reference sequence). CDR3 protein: CASSFGGTGNTEAFF. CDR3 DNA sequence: TGTGCCAGCAGCTTTGGGGGGACAGGGAACACTGAAGCTTTCTTT.

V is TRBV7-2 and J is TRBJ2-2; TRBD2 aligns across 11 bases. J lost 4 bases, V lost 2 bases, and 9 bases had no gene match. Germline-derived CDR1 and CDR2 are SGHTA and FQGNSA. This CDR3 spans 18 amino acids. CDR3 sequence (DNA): TGTGCCAGCAGCTTACTAGTTAGCGGGAGGGCCCGCACCGGGGAGCTGTTTTTT. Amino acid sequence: CASSLLVSGRARTGELFF.

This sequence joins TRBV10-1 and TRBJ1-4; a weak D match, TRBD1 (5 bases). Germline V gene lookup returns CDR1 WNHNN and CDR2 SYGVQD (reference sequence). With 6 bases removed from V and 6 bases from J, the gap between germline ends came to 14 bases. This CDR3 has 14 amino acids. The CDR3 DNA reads TGCGCCAGCAGGGACGGGCCGGGGGATGAAAAACTGTTTTTT. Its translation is CASRDGPGDEKLFF.